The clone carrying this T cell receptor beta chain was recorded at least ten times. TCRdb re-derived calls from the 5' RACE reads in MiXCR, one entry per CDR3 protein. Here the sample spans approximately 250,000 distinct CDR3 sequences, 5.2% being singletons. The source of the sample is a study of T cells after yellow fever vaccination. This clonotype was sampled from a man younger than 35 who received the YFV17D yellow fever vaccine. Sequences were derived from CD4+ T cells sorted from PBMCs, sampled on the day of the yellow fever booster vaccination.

CDR3 protein: CASSPPYSSGELFF. The DNA for the CDR3 is TGTGCCAGCAGTCCCCCCTACAGTTCCGGGGAGCTGTTTTTT. The rearrangement joins TRBV28 to TRBJ2-2; unclear D gene. The CDR3 length is 14 residues. The germline CDR1 and CDR2 sequences are MDHEN and SYDVKM. Trimming removed 5 bases at V and 6 bases at J, with 13 bases between.